One sample yielded the 20 T cell receptor beta chains listed below, sequenced in a study of blood T cell repertoires in COVID-19. Assay used: immunoSEQ multiplex PCR; TCRdb lists only in-frame clones, some missing. Of 160,000 or so clones in the sample, roughly 87% were seen once. Sequenced sample: PBMCs or T cells enriched from blood (not recorded which). These receptors came from a human donor with acute COVID-19. The donor label of this sample is uncertain.

V is TRBV11-2 and J is TRBJ2-7; TRBD2 aligns across 8 bases. The CDR3 runs to 15 residues. The germline V gene has CDR1 SGHAT and CDR2 FQNNGV. V shed 3 bases, J shed 2 bases, and the junction held 6 bases outside the gene matches. As DNA, the CDR3 is TGTGCCAGCAGCTTCGGGGGGGGGCCGACCTACGAGCAGTACTTC. Translation gives CASSFGGGPTYEQYF.

The V gene is TRBV6-5, the J gene TRBJ2-3, with TRBD2 identical over 13 bases. Germline values: CDR1 MNHEY, CDR2 SVGAGI. The CDR3 runs to 15 residues. V shed 6 bases, J shed 5 bases, and the junction held 5 bases outside the gene matches. CDR3 coding DNA: TGTGCCAGCAGCTGGGGACTAGCGGGGCAAGATACGCAGTATTTT. It codes for CASSWGLAGQDTQYF.

The CDR3 coding sequence is TGTGCCAGCAGCCCAGAACCCTATGGCTACACCTTC. Translation gives CASSPEPYGYTF. V and J are TRBV7-9 and TRBJ1-2, with unresolved D. Germline V gives CDR1 SEHNR, CDR2 FQNEAQ (reference sequence). Trimming took 5 bases from V and 4 from J, leaving 8 bases between them. CDR3 length: 12 residues.

In DNA form, the CDR3 reads TGTGCCAGCAGCTCGGTTGGGACAGCTAACAATGAGCAGTTCTTC. Translating it yields CASSSVGTANNEQFF. The rearrangement uses TRBV7-8 and TRBJ2-1; 7 bases are a match to TRBD1. Losses at the gene ends were 4 bases for V and 5 bases for J; bases not matched to a gene: 8. CDR1 SGHVS and CDR2 FQNEAQ come from the germline V gene. The CDR3 length is 15 residues.

This sequence joins TRBV7-9 and TRBJ1-3; TRBD1 might be the D (6 bases). The CDR3 spans 16 residues. Per the germline V gene, CDR1 is SEHNR and CDR2 is FQNEAQ (reference sequence). V lost 1 base, J lost 0 bases, and 10 bases lay in between. This CDR3 is CASSLGGPGSGNTIYF. CDR3 nucleotides: TGTGCCAGCAGCTTAGGGGGGCCGGGCTCTGGAAACACCATATATTTT.

The rearrangement joins TRBV6-5 to TRBJ1-4, with D perhaps matching TRBD1 (5 bases). V shed 0 bases and J shed 7 bases, with 12 bases lying between them. Germline V gene sequence: CDR1 MNHEY, CDR2 SVGAGI. The CDR3 is made up of 15 amino acids. CDR3 DNA: TGTGCCAGCAGTTACTCGGCAGGGTTCGTTGAAAAACTGTTTTTT. This sequence encodes CASSYSAGFVEKLFF.

The chain couples TRBV5-1 to TRBJ1-1; the match to TRBD1 covers 9 bases. Germline V gives CDR1 SGHRS, CDR2 YFSETQ. Unmatched junction bases numbered 5, after V lost 2 bases and J lost 0 bases. The CDR3 sequence is 16 residues long. For the CDR3, the DNA is TGCGCCAGCAGCTTAATGACAGGGGGGATGAACACTGAAGCTTTCTTT. This encodes CASSLMTGGMNTEAFF.

The CDR3 reads CATSDSQGPTDTQYF. Here the CDR3 DNA reads TGTGCCACCAGTGACTCACAGGGGCCCACAGATACGCAGTATTTT. This sequence joins TRBV24-1 and TRBJ2-3, with 7 nucleotides matching TRBD1. V lost 4 bases and J lost 2; bases outside the gene matches: 5. Germline-derived CDR1 and CDR2 are KGHDR and SFDVKD. The CDR3 spans 15 residues.

This chain uses TRBV24-1 with TRBJ2-1, with 10 nucleotides matching TRBD1. CDR3 length: 15 residues. The V and J ends lost 3 bases and 5 bases, in that order; junction bases with no gene match: 3. Germline loops: CDR1 KGHDR, CDR2 SFDVKD. The CDR3 DNA sequence: TGTGCCACCAGTGATCGGACAGGGGGGGACAATGAGCAGTTCTTC. Translated: CATSDRTGGDNEQFF.

The J gene is TRBJ1-5, the V gene TRBV7-2, with 9 bases that match TRBD1. This CDR3 contains 14 residues. The germline CDR1 and CDR2 sequences are SGHTA and FQGNSA. Losses at the gene ends were 4 bases for V and 5 bases for J; bases not matched to a gene: 3. This CDR3 reads CASSSGQGYQPQHF. CDR3 DNA sequence: TGTGCCAGCAGCTCGGGACAGGGCTATCAGCCCCAGCATTTT.

The table lists this clone with a few counts. The chain combines TRBV6-2 or TRBV6-3 with TRBJ2-7; the D is unclear. Trimming cost V 0 bases and J 4 bases, with 7 bases left between them. Germline V gene sequence: CDR1 MNHEY, CDR2 SVGEGT. The CDR3 totals 13 residues. CDR3 in DNA: TGTGCCAGCAGTTACTCGCAGTATTACGAGCAGTACTTC. Translating it yields CASSYSQYYEQYF.

This clone was detected only once. This chain links TRBV5-1 with TRBJ2-7; D ambiguous. Germline CDR1 reads SGHRS; CDR2 reads YFSETQ. There are 14 residues in the CDR3. The germline V and J ends were trimmed by 4 bases and 0 bases, with 11 bases remaining between them. The DNA of the CDR3 is TGCGCCAGCAGCATAGAGCTCACCTCCTACGAGCAGTACTTC. The encoded protein is CASSIELTSYEQYF.

J is TRBJ2-1 and V is TRBV24-1, with D possibly being TRBD1 (6 bases). Germline-derived CDR1 and CDR2 are KGHDR and SFDVKD. Trimming stripped 6 bases from V and 4 bases from J, with 12 bases between. The CDR3 runs to 14 residues. The DNA of the CDR3 is TGTGCCACCAGTTGGGGGCAGACTTACAATGAGCAGTTCTTC. It codes for CATSWGQTYNEQFF.

The V call is TRBV20-1, the J call TRBJ2-7; D not certain. Trimming took 3 bases from V and 1 from J, leaving 7 bases between them. This CDR3 spans 12 amino acids. Per the germline V gene, CDR1 is DFQATT and CDR2 is SNEGSKA (reference sequence). This chain's CDR3 is CSASYRSYEQYF. The CDR3 coding sequence is TGCAGTGCTAGTTATCGTTCCTACGAGCAGTACTTC.

This chain connects TRBV3-1 (or the pseudogene TRBV3-2) to TRBJ1-4, with D tentatively TRBD1 (5 bases). CDR1 and CDR2 (germline): LGHDT, YNNKEL (reference sequence). Between the trimmed V and J ends, which lost 4 bases and 4 bases, there was a span of 13 bases. The CDR3 runs to 15 residues. The DNA for the CDR3 is TGTGCCAGCAGCCTTTCGACAGCGAATAATGAAAAACTGTTTTTT. Translation: CASSLSTANNEKLFF.

This rearrangement joins TRBV6-2 or TRBV6-3 to TRBJ2-7; perhaps TRBD2 as D (5 bases). CDR3 length: 15 residues. V was pared by 4 bases and J by 2 bases, with 15 bases between. The germline gives CDR1 MNHEY, CDR2 SVGEGT. The chain's CDR3 is CASSSSGGLTYEQYF. CDR3 sequence (DNA): TGTGCCAGCAGTTCTTCCGGCGGACTGACCTACGAGCAGTACTTC.

This clone was seen a single time. The chain combines TRBV5-4 with TRBJ2-7; maybe TRBD1 (6 bases). The CDR3 covers 16 residues. Trimming removed 4 bases from V and 5 bases from J, with 22 bases in between. Germline V CDR1 and CDR2: SGHNT, YYREEE (reference sequence). CDR3 coding DNA: TGTGCCAGCAGCCCCGCTGGGACACCGAAACCCCACGAGCAGTACTTC. This gives the protein CASSPAGTPKPHEQYF. The whole variable domain, filled in from reference TRBV5-4 and TRBJ2-7, reads ETGVTQSPTHLIKTRGQQVTLRCSSQSGHNTVSWYQQALGQGPQFIFQYYREEENGRGNFPPRFSGLQFPNYSSELNVNALELDDSALYLCASSPAGTPKPHEQYFGPGTRLTVT.

The chain couples TRBV15 to TRBJ1-5; D unresolved. Trimming stripped 0 bases from V and 0 bases from J, with 6 bases between. This CDR3 is 15 amino acids long. Germline V gene lookup returns CDR1 LNHNV and CDR2 YYDKDF (reference sequence). CDR3 DNA: TGTGCCACCAGCAGAGATCGGGATAGCAATCAGCCCCAGCATTTT. Translation gives CATSRDRDSNQPQHF.

This chain connects TRBV12-5 to TRBJ2-1; 10 bases match TRBD2. J gave up 0 bases and V 5 bases, and 16 bases lay outside the gene matches. The CDR3 is 20 amino acids. Germline V gives CDR1 LGHNT, CDR2 FRNRAP. The CDR3 bases are TGTGCTAGTGGTCCTGTCGGGCTAGCGGGGGTCTCGAGCTCCTACAATGAGCAGTTCTTC. Encoded protein: CASGPVGLAGVSSSYNEQFF.

The chain has TRBV30 and TRBJ1-1; 11 bases line up with TRBD1. V dropped 2 bases and J dropped 4; count of bases not matched to a gene: 3. From germline, CDR1 is GTSNPN and CDR2 SVGIG (reference sequence). The CDR3 totals 14 residues. The CDR3 DNA reads as TGTGCCTGGAGTACCGGGACAGGGGGCACTGAAGCTTTCTTT. Translation gives CAWSTGTGGTEAFF.